Shown below are 25 T cell receptor beta chains from a single sample sequenced in a study of human T cells and chemical hapten exposure. MiXCR was run by TCRdb on the RACE reads, yielding one entry per CDR3 protein. The sample has 120,000 to 150,000 distinct CDR3 sequences, 10% to 15% seen once. As for time point: patch test 2, 6 weeks after DPC sensitization. Treatment: therapeutic diphenylcyclopropenone sensitization with weekly scalp DPC. Specimen: whole blood, collected in connection with sensitization to the hapten diphenylcyclopropenone (DPC). The receptors come from a woman aged 45-65 years with alopecia areata. Some clones in this sample may be carry-over from other donors' samples.

The chain uses TRBV7-6 and TRBJ2-7; D may be TRBD2 (6 bases). V was cut by 5 bases and J by 2 bases, with 19 bases left in between. The CDR3 covers 16 residues. The germline V gene has CDR1 SGHVS and CDR2 FNYEAQ. The DNA of the CDR3 is TGTGCCAGCAGCCCCTCGATGGGGGAGGTGCCCTACGAGCAGTACTTC. It specifies CASSPSMGEVPYEQYF.

There are many counts of this clonotype. CDR3 nucleotide sequence: TGTGCCAGTTCCTTGGAGGGCGGGGAGCTGTTTTTT. It is translated as CASSLEGGELFF. The chain employs TRBV9 and TRBJ2-2; possible D gene TRBD2, 6 bases. The CDR3 length is 12 residues. Germline values: CDR1 SGDLS, CDR2 YYNGEE. Trimming stripped 8 bases from V and 7 bases from J, with 12 bases between.

With regard to this clonotype: Because it lacks the conserved phenylalanine or tryptophan at the end, this CDR3 is likely a read error. This chain links TRBV13 with TRBJ2-7, with TRBD1 matching 7 bases. Germline CDR1 PRHDT, CDR2 FYEKMQ (reference sequence). Trimming removed 1 base from V and 6 bases from J; junction bases left unmatched: 9. CDR3 size: 15 residues. CDR3 sequence reads: CASSLEGGAKIEQYS. The CDR3 bases are TGTGCCAGCAGCTTAGAAGGGGGCGCAAAGATCGAGCAGTACTCC.

V gene TRBV29-1 combines with J gene TRBJ2-1; 9 bases match TRBD1. CDR1 is SQVTM and CDR2 is ANQGSEA in the germline V gene. The trim removed 5 bases at V and 2 bases at J, leaving 4 bases unmatched. CDR3 length: 14 amino acids. CDR3 nucleotide sequence: TGCAGCGTTAAAGGACAGGGGACCTACAATGAGCAGTTCTTC. Its protein is CSVKGQGTYNEQFF.

This chain joins TRBV2 and TRBJ2-7, with TRBD1 matching 7 bases. Germline CDR1 reads SNHLY; CDR2 reads FYNNEI. The CDR3 is 13 amino acids. The junction had 9 bases not matched to a gene; V was cut back by 7 bases and J by 6 bases. CDR3 bases: TGTGCCAGCACCCCGACAGGGCTGGGCGAGCAGTACTTC. This encodes CASTPTGLGEQYF.

This clonotype was counted only a few times. CDR3 region: CATSDQGRETQYF. CDR3 DNA sequence: TGTGCCACCAGTGATCAAGGACGGGAGACCCAGTACTTC. The genes are TRBV24-1 and TRBJ2-5; D not resolved. V was cut by 3 bases and J by 5 bases, with 9 bases left in between. Germline CDR1 is KGHDR and CDR2 is SFDVKD. The CDR3 totals 13 residues.

This clonotype was seen only a few times. This chain links TRBV27 with TRBJ2-7; D might be TRBD1 (5 bases). Trimming shortened V by 3 bases and J by 6 bases, and 15 bases separated the two germline ends. This CDR3 contains 14 residues. CDR1 is MNHEY, CDR2 SMNVEV, per germline (reference sequence). The CDR3 sequence is CASSFSRVPSEQYF. The DNA of the CDR3 is TGTGCCAGCAGTTTTTCCAGGGTCCCCAGCGAGCAGTACTTC.

The gene calls are TRBV29-1 and TRBJ1-5; possibly TRBD1 for D (5 bases). V shed 6 bases and J shed 4 bases, with 10 bases lying between them. The germline CDR1 and CDR2 sequences are SQVTM and ANQGSEA. The CDR3 extends over 12 amino acids. The CDR3 reads CSVGNRNQPQHF. In DNA, the CDR3 is TGCAGCGTCGGGAACAGGAATCAGCCCCAGCATTTT. The complete variable domain, with remaining parts taken from reference TRBV29-1 and TRBJ1-5, reads SAVISQKPSRDICQRGTSLTIQCQVDSQVTMMFWYRQQPGQSLTLIATANQGSEATYESGFVIDKFPISRPNLTFSTLTVSNMSPEDSSIYLCSVGNRNQPQHFGDGTRLSIL.

The chain carries TRBV5-1 and TRBJ1-4; the D gene is possibly TRBD1 (6 bases). Germline loops: CDR1 SGHRS, CDR2 YFSETQ. CDR3 size: 14 residues. Trimming removed 7 bases from V and 2 bases from J, with 12 bases in between. The CDR3 sequence: CASGGGRTNEKLFF. The CDR3 DNA is TGCGCCAGCGGCGGGGGGCGGACTAATGAAAAACTGTTTTTT. The full variable domain, with the rest looked up from reference TRBV5-1 and TRBJ1-4, is KAGVTQTPRYLIKTRGQQVTLSCSPISGHRSVSWYQQTPGQGLQFLFEYFSETQRNKGNFPGRFSGRQFSNSRSEMNVSTLELGDSALYLCASGGGRTNEKLFFGSGTQLSVL.

This clonotype was recorded at least ten times. The J gene is TRBJ2-7, the V gene TRBV5-4; 13 nucleotides line up with TRBD2. The CDR3 runs 14 residues. V shed 4 bases and J 7 bases; nucleotides not matched to a gene: 5. CDR1 is SGHNT and CDR2 is YYREEE in the germline V gene (reference sequence). Written as DNA, the CDR3 is TGTGCCAGCAGCGGACTAGCGGGAGTGGGTGAGCAGTACTTC. Translating gives CASSGLAGVGEQYF. The whole variable domain, remainder taken from reference TRBV5-4 and TRBJ2-7, is ETGVTQSPTHLIKTRGQQVTLRCSSQSGHNTVSWYQQALGQGPQFIFQYYREEENGRGNFPPRFSGLQFPNYSSELNVNALELDDSALYLCASSGLAGVGEQYFGPGTRLTVT.

As to this clonotype: Just one base apart from a much larger clone, this may be a read error. The chain has TRBV29-1 and TRBJ2-5, with D uncertain. This CDR3 is 12 amino acids long. The V and J ends lost 2 bases and 7 bases respectively, with 11 bases between them. Germline V lookup: CDR1 SQVTM, CDR2 ANQGSEA. The CDR3 spells CSVERWPVTQYF. CDR3 DNA sequence: TGCAGCGTTGAAAGGTGGCCGGTGACCCAGTACTTC.

This clonotype has just a few counts. The chain links TRBV12-3 or TRBV12-4 to TRBJ2-4, with TRBD1 identical over 8 bases. Germline trimming cut 5 bases from V and 4 bases from J; bases unmatched to any gene: 7. The CDR3 is 15 residues long. CDR3 loop: CASSLGQGRKNIQYF. For the CDR3, the DNA is TGTGCCAGCAGTCTCGGACAGGGCCGTAAAAACATTCAGTACTTC.

This clonotype appeared a few times. The V call is TRBV5-1, the J call TRBJ1-5; weak D call: TRBD1 (6 bases). The length of the CDR3 is 14 residues. Trimming shortened V by 0 bases and J by 5 bases, and 9 bases separated the two germline ends. Germline CDR1 is SGHRS and CDR2 is YFSETQ. The chain's CDR3 is CASSLEGGDQPQHF. The CDR3 nucleotides are TGCGCCAGCAGCTTGGAAGGGGGTGATCAGCCCCAGCATTTT.

This clonotype was observed a handful of times. The CDR3 is CASSFTGQGSDTIYF. CDR3 sequence (DNA): TGTGCCAGCAGTTTCACGGGACAGGGGAGCGACACCATATATTTT. V gene TRBV27 combines with J gene TRBJ1-3, with TRBD1 identical over 10 bases. V gave up 3 bases and J gave up 8 bases; unmatched junction bases: 7. The CDR3 runs to 15 residues. CDR1 and CDR2 (germline): MNHEY, SMNVEV (reference sequence).

This clonotype was counted many times. The chain joins TRBV6-2 or TRBV6-3 to TRBJ2-7; perhaps TRBD2 as D (6 bases). Trimming pared 6 bases from V and 0 bases from J, leaving 12 bases between. The CDR3 totals 14 residues. Per germline, CDR1 MNHEY and CDR2 SVGEGT. CDR3: CASREGWSSYEQYF. The DNA of the CDR3 is TGTGCCAGCAGGGAGGGTTGGAGCTCCTACGAGCAGTACTTC.

This chain uses TRBV19 with TRBJ1-5; the D gene is possibly TRBD1 (5 bases). V was clipped by 6 bases and J by 1 base, with 13 bases between them. Germline V lookup: CDR1 LNHDA, CDR2 SQIVND (reference sequence). This CDR3 comprises 15 residues. In nucleotides, the CDR3 is TGTGCCAGTAGCGGAGAGGGGTTCAGCAATCAGCCCCAGCATTTT. Its translation: CASSGEGFSNQPQHF.

The chain joins TRBV18 to TRBJ2-7; TRBD1 aligns across 9 bases. Trimming took 6 bases from V and 5 from J; bases not matched to a gene: 11. The V gene's germline CDR1 is KGHSH and CDR2 LQKENI. The CDR3 sequence is 15 residues long. The CDR3 loop reads CASSSDRDRVNEQYF. The CDR3, as DNA: TGTGCCAGCTCGAGCGACCGGGACAGGGTAAACGAGCAGTACTTC.

V is TRBV2 and J is TRBJ1-6; no reliable D call. There are 14 residues in the CDR3. V lost 6 bases and J lost 10, with 16 bases in between. CDR1 is SNHLY, CDR2 FYNNEI, per germline. This CDR3 is CASRPGDSRSPLHF. The CDR3 coding sequence is TGTGCCAGCAGGCCCGGCGACTCTCGGTCACCCCTCCACTTT.

This clonotype came up a few times. The V and J genes are TRBV30 and TRBJ1-5; D not resolved. Per germline, CDR1 GTSNPN and CDR2 SVGIG (reference sequence). This CDR3 spans 17 amino acids. The V end was cut by 0 bases, the J end by 3 bases, with 18 bases between. The CDR3 region is CAWSVNPWVTYNQPQHF. CDR3 bases: TGTGCCTGGAGTGTAAACCCGTGGGTCACCTACAATCAGCCCCAGCATTTT.

This clonotype was counted at least ten times. The chain couples TRBV11-2 to TRBJ2-7; D unresolved. CDR3 length: 16 amino acids. Deletions cut 1 base from V and 2 bases from J, with 15 bases between. Germline values: CDR1 SGHAT, CDR2 FQNNGV. This CDR3 reads CASSLAVGGPTYEQYF. Here the CDR3 DNA reads TGTGCCAGCAGCTTAGCGGTCGGCGGCCCAACCTACGAGCAGTACTTC.

The table lists this clonotype with many counts. V and J are TRBV7-6 and TRBJ2-6; D is undetermined. The CDR3 runs to 18 residues. Germline V lookup: CDR1 SGHVS, CDR2 FNYEAQ. The V gene lost 1 base and the J gene lost 0 bases, with 13 bases spanning the gap. CDR3 loop: CASSLEVPVSSGANVLTF. CDR3 DNA sequence: TGTGCCAGCAGCTTAGAGGTACCCGTATCCTCTGGGGCCAACGTCCTGACTTTC.

This sequence joins TRBV21-1 and TRBJ2-7; the tabulated D call, TRBD2, remains unverified against the DNA. TRBV21-1 represents a pseudogene. CDR3 size: 16 residues. The CDR3 region is CASSKGRASGTYEQYF. DNA of the CDR3: TGTGCCAGCAGCAAAGGGAGGGCTAGCGGAACCTACGAGCAGTACTTC.

Points on this clonotype: Given a much more abundant clone one base away, this may be a read error. V and J are TRBV29-1 and TRBJ1-2; 7 bases are shared with TRBD1. Germline values: CDR1 SQVTM, CDR2 ANQGSEA. J gave up 8 bases and V 6 bases, and 18 bases lay outside the gene matches. This CDR3 spans 15 amino acids. CDR3 loop: CSVLTPETGMQGYTF. The CDR3 nucleotides are TGCAGCGTCCTCACCCCCGAGACAGGGATGCAGGGCTACACCTTC.

This clonotype appeared many times. In nucleotides, the CDR3 is TGTGCCTGGATTGATGGTGGGGGGGTGAACACTGAAGCTTTCTTT. It yields the protein CAWIDGGGVNTEAFF. The genes are TRBV30 and TRBJ1-1; tentative D call: TRBD1 (5 bases). The ends were cut back, 4 bases at V and 0 bases at J, with 15 bases in the middle. CDR1 and CDR2 from the germline V gene are GTSNPN and SVGIG (reference sequence). This CDR3 is built from 15 residues.

The chain carries TRBV12-3 or TRBV12-4 and TRBJ2-5; no clear D. CDR3 length equals 12 residues. V was shortened by 5 bases and J by 2 bases, with 6 bases between the two germline ends. CDR3 nucleotides: TGTGCCAGCAGTCCTCGGCAAGAGACCCAGTACTTC. Protein sequence: CASSPRQETQYF.